The source of this T cell receptor beta chain is a study of lung T cells in sarcoidosis with Löfgren's syndrome. The V end was cut by 4 bases, the J end by 8 bases, with 11 bases between. There are 12 residues in the CDR3. Germline assignment: CDR1 MDHEN and CDR2 SYDVKM. This clonotype was observed a handful of times. TCRdb reprocessed the reads via MiXCR and lists one record per CDR3 protein. The sample lists 50,000 to 65,000 distinct CDR3 sequences, over 20% occurring once. This sequence was found in a human donor with sarcoidosis (Löfgren's syndrome or another form), or a control subject (not recorded which). The source material was CD4+ T cells from PBMCs. J is TRBJ2-5 and V is TRBV28; D not resolved. CDR3 in amino acids: CASSSGPATQYF. CDR3 sequence (DNA): TGTGCCAGCAGTTCCGGACCGGCAACCCAGTACTTC.